These T cell receptor beta chains were read from a single sample in a study of blood T cell repertoires in COVID-19. Using immunoSEQ multiplex PCR, the repertoire was profiled, and TCRdb retains in-frame clones only, with some absent. The sample has under 200,000 clones; around 80% are singletons. Sequenced material: PBMCs or T cells enriched from blood (not recorded which). The receptors derive from a man aged 45-65 years who had recovered from COVID-19. The CDR3 runs from the conserved cysteine through the conserved F or W. The D gene is left open where the match is weak. Expanded clones are given a class, and other clones once, few, many or no size at all.

d_call,j_call,clone_size,v_call,cdr3_aa,cdr3_nt
TRBD1,TRBJ1-4,-,TRBV2,CASSGDRGTNEKLFF,TGTGCCAGCAGTGGGGACAGGGGAACTAATGAAAAACTGTTTTTT
-,TRBJ2-3,-,TRBV14,CASSSHRERSTDTQYF,TGTGCCAGCAGCTCGCACAGAGAACGTAGCACAGATACGCAGTATTTT
TRBD1,TRBJ1-5,many,TRBV2,CASSVQGLDSNQPQHF,TGTGCCAGCAGTGTACAGGGGTTAGATAGCAATCAGCCCCAGCATTTT
-,TRBJ1-1,-,TRBV3-1/TRBV3-2,CASSQARGGNTEAFF,TGTGCCAGCAGCCAAGCCAGGGGTGGGAACACTGAAGCTTTCTTT
TRBD1,TRBJ2-6,-,TRBV19,CASSPRTGGSGANVLTF,TGTGCCAGTAGTCCCCGGACAGGGGGCTCTGGGGCCAACGTCCTGACTTTC
-,TRBJ2-2,once,TRBV5-1,CASSSSPAEDTGELFF,TGCGCCAGCAGCTCCTCCCCAGCGGAAGACACCGGGGAGCTGTTTTTT
TRBD1,TRBJ1-2,-,TRBV18,CASSLGTGGAEGYTF,TGTGCCAGCTCATTGGGGACAGGGGGCGCGGAAGGCTACACCTTC
-,TRBJ2-7,-,TRBV4-1,CASSPERNYEQYF,TGCGCCAGCAGCCCCGAGCGGAACTACGAGCAGTACTTC
-,TRBJ2-1,-,TRBV28,CASSQPGGFYNEQFF,TGTGCCAGCAGCCAACCCGGCGGATTCTACAATGAGCAGTTCTTC
-,TRBJ1-2,-,TRBV2,CASSERREVIHGYTF,TGTGCCAGCAGTGAACGTCGGGAAGTAATCCATGGCTACACCTTC
-,TRBJ1-1,few,TRBV7-3,CASSASGQMNTEAFF,TGTGCCAGCAGCGCATCTGGACAGATGAACACTGAAGCTTTCTTT
TRBD2,TRBJ2-3,-,TRBV19,CASGGGSMNTDTQYF,TGTGCCAGCGGGGGGGGATCAATGAACACAGATACGCAGTATTTT
-,TRBJ2-3,-,TRBV30,CAWSSRGDTQYF,TGTGCCTGGAGTTCACGTGGCGATACGCAGTATTTT
-,TRBJ1-1,-,TRBV24-1,CATSADIGTEAFF,TGTGCCACCAGTGCAGACATTGGGACTGAAGCTTTCTTT
TRBD2,TRBJ2-3,-,TRBV6-5,CASSYGGSGGADTQYF,TGTGCCAGCAGTTACGGGGGGAGCGGGGGGGCTGATACGCAGTATTTT
TRBD1,TRBJ1-2,-,TRBV19,CASSSGQGAYGYTF,TGTGCCAGTAGTTCGGGACAGGGGGCCTATGGCTACACCTTC
TRBD2,TRBJ2-3,-,TRBV11-2,CASSLLVGGRTTDTQYF,TGTGCCAGCAGCTTATTGGTCGGCGGGAGGACCACAGATACGCAGTATTTT
TRBD1,TRBJ2-2,few,TRBV7-7,CASSLGTGGSGELFF,TGTGCCAGCAGCTTAGGGACAGGGGGTTCCGGGGAGCTGTTTTTT